Detailed here is one T cell receptor beta chain. Its antigen target is currently unknown. No much larger clone is present one base from it, and per-base qualities are unavailable. The entry originates in a study of T cell clonotyping in hematopoietic cell transplantation (dated by TCRdb to the early 2020s). Background for the entire study: In the study, roughly 140 blood samples were gathered from approximately 35 consecutive transplant recipients and their related donors. Recruitment of patients was conducted between late 2015 and January 2017, and follow-up was continued until late 2020 or death. Results and caveats for the whole study, not just this receptor: Just a small fraction of recipient repertoires overlapped with donor repertoires, and more than 95% appeared de novo at the given depth. A decrease in recipient TCR diversity was observed after transplant, and a progressive increase in pathologically expanded clonotypes was seen from day 30 to day 180. Broader posttransplant TCR repertoire diversity was predicted by donor and pretransplant recipient Inverse Simpson Index values. The sample size was limited and the cells went unsorted, which meant the CD4 and CD8 repertoire contributions could not be told apart.

Taken with the paper, the label for time point translates to: 30 days after allo-HCT. Blood from recipients was drawn roughly 28 days before transplant, then again at days 30, 100 and 180 after transplant. Using Nuclei Lysis Solution, genomic DNA was extracted from unfractionated peripheral blood mononuclear cells that were either fresh or cryopreserved. With the immunoSEQ assay, which is a bias-controlled multiplex PCR relying on V- and J-specific primers, TCR beta CDR3 regions were amplified from genomic DNA. In a second PCR step, the CDR3 amplicons were tagged with a proprietary barcode plus Illumina adapter sequences. An Illumina MiSeq instrument was used for sequencing of the CDR3 libraries. The original pipeline was this. Export and quality control were handled in immunoSEQ Analyzer 3.0, while downstream analyses relied on R Bioconductor and Immunarch. Only productive rearrangements in the normalized downsampled data set were used to calculate repertoire metrics. Pathologically expanded clonotypes were defined as those larger than 5 templates in the normalized cohort. The Inverse Simpson Index served as the measure of repertoire diversity. To capture all clonotypes, CMV-specificity analyses were performed on the non-normalized data set. TCRdb's version of the immuneACCESS table is confined to in-frame rearrangements and falls short of the full clone set. An unresolved V gene accounts for under half of the shortfall where checked; the remainder is of unknown origin. V and J calls and clone size are those listed in that table; D and trimming were worked out from the DNA. The sample has approximately 11,000 clones on record, about 47% of them singletons. The ten largest clones take up over 6.5% of the sample.

This receptor was identified in a male patient in his fifties or sixties who had an allogeneic stem cell transplant from an unrelated donor, so the T cells may come from the graft donor. Some clones in this sample may be carry-over from other donors' samples. Sequenced here: PBMCs, sampled 30 days after allogeneic stem cell transplant.

This receptor has the CDR3 CAWSVGTGGYEQYF. The DNA is TGTGCCTGGAGTGTTGGGACGGGAGGCTACGAGCAGTACTTC. The rearrangement joined TRBV30 to TRBJ2-7; 7 bases in the junction line up with TRBD2. Based on the germline V gene (reference sequence), the CDR1 and CDR2 sequences are GTSNPN and SVGIG. Taken from cysteine to phenylalanine, the CDR3 has 14 residues. Only CDR3 DNA remains: 42 bases, in frame from the first base. The germline V end is reduced by 0 bases and the J end by 3 bases; junction bases left unmatched: 5.